A single sample gave rise to the 21 T cell receptor beta chains below, sequenced in a study of cytomegalovirus exposure and HLA in healthy donors. PCR amplification relied on 60 Vbeta primers (plus 13 Jbeta primers). Assay: immunoSEQ multiplex PCR; the TCRdb copy retains only in-frame clones and omits some. The sample holds about 160,000 clones, approximately 80% seen once. The sequencing input was PBMCs. Receptor source: a man in his fifties in good health and CMV-seropositive.

This sequence joins TRBV11-2 and TRBJ1-2; no clear D. From germline, CDR1 is SGHAT and CDR2 FQNNGV. The V end lost 5 bases, the J end lost 13 bases, and 23 bases lay between the germline ends. The CDR3 has 14 amino acids. The CDR3 loop is CASSTPGVVMSCTF. Here the CDR3 DNA reads TGTGCCAGCAGCACCCCCGGGGTGGTCATGTCGTGCACCTTC.

The chain recombines TRBV27 with TRBJ1-2; 12 positions match TRBD1. Germline V gene sequence: CDR1 MNHEY, CDR2 SMNVEV (reference sequence). V was clipped by 6 bases and J by 0 bases; unmatched bases: 8. CDR3 size: 17 residues. This CDR3 reads CASSLGGQGASNYGYTF. As DNA, the CDR3 is TGTGCCAGCAGCCTAGGGGGACAGGGGGCCTCTAACTATGGCTACACCTTC.

This clone was picked up a small number of times. The chain recombines TRBV27 with TRBJ1-3, with D tentatively TRBD1 (5 bases). Germline loops: CDR1 MNHEY, CDR2 SMNVEV (reference sequence). The length of the CDR3 is 15 residues. The ends were cut back, 6 bases at V and 4 bases at J, with 16 bases in the middle. The CDR3 region has the DNA TGTGCCAGCAGCCGCGGGACGGGGTTGGGAAACACCATATATTTT. This encodes CASSRGTGLGNTIYF.

CDR3 loop: CASSYGQGVSGNTIYF. DNA of the CDR3: TGTGCCAGCAGCTATGGACAGGGCGTGAGTGGAAACACCATATATTTT. The V call is TRBV9, the J call TRBJ1-3; 8 nucleotides align to TRBD1. CDR1 is SGDLS and CDR2 is YYNGEE in the germline V gene. The CDR3 is 16 amino acids. J was trimmed by 3 bases and V by 4 bases; bases with no gene match: 9.

The chain joins TRBV27 to TRBJ1-1; the D is unclear. The germline gives CDR1 MNHEY, CDR2 SMNVEV (reference sequence). CDR3 length equals 14 residues. The V gene lost 2 bases and the J gene lost 1 base, with 8 bases spanning the gap. CDR3 in amino acids: CASSLHQKNTEAFF. The CDR3 DNA reads TGTGCCAGCAGTTTACATCAGAAGAACACTGAAGCTTTCTTT.

The chain employs TRBV7-3 and TRBJ2-3; perhaps TRBD2 as D (6 bases). CDR1 SGHTA and CDR2 FQGTGA come from the germline V gene. Trimming cost V 6 bases and J 6 bases, with 16 bases left between them. The CDR3 covers 14 residues. The CDR3 coding sequence is TGTGCCAGCAGTCCCTCGGGGGATGAGGATACGCAGTATTTT. It translates to CASSPSGDEDTQYF. The full variable domain, rest sourced from reference TRBV7-3 and TRBJ2-3, is GAGVSQTPSNKVTEKGKYVELRCDPISGHTALYWYRQSLGQGPEFLIYFQGTGAADDSGLPNDRFFAVRPEGSVSTLKIQRTERGDSAVYLCASSPSGDEDTQYFGPGTRLTVL.

This clone occurred a few times. J is TRBJ1-2 and V is TRBV6-5; perhaps TRBD1 as D (6 bases). CDR1 is MNHEY and CDR2 is SVGAGI in the germline V gene. The CDR3 length is 13 residues. V lost 2 bases and J 6 bases, leaving 10 bases between the germline ends. The CDR3 here is CASSYQGRHGYTF. The CDR3 coding sequence is TGTGCCAGCAGTTACCAGGGGCGCCATGGCTACACCTTC.

This clone was picked up a small number of times. The chain joins TRBV7-9 to TRBJ2-5; 12 nucleotides agree with TRBD2. V lost 6 bases to trimming and J lost 5 bases; unmatched junction nucleotides: 13. This CDR3 is 17 amino acids long. Germline CDR1 and CDR2: SEHNR and FQNEAQ (reference sequence). The DNA of the CDR3 is TGTGCCAGCAGTTGGACTAGCGGGGAGGTGTTCCAGGAGACCCAGTACTTC. Its protein is CASSWTSGEVFQETQYF.

V and J are TRBV7-2 and TRBJ2-3, with 7 bases fitting TRBD2. The CDR3 loop spans 15 amino acids. The J segment lost 2 bases and the V segment lost 5 bases, leaving 7 bases of the junction unmatched. Germline CDR1 and CDR2: SGHTA and FQGNSA. CDR3 DNA: TGTGCCAGCAGCCCAGACCTAGCGGCCACAGATACGCAGTATTTT. Protein sequence: CASSPDLAATDTQYF.

The sample holds one count of this clone. CDR3 region: CASSERLIEETQYF. The CDR3 DNA sequence: TGTGCCAGCAGTGAAAGACTTATCGAAGAGACCCAGTACTTC. V is TRBV2 and J is TRBJ2-5, with D unresolved. The CDR3 contains 14 residues. Trimming stripped 2 bases from V and 3 bases from J, with 10 bases between. Germline V CDR1 and CDR2: SNHLY, FYNNEI.

This chain links TRBV10-3 with TRBJ2-7, with TRBD2 identical over 8 bases. There are 16 residues in the CDR3. Germline V lookup: CDR1 ENHRY, CDR2 SYGVKD. The J segment lost 0 bases and the V segment lost 2 bases, leaving 6 bases of the junction unmatched. CDR3 sequence (DNA): TGTGCCATCAGTGAGCTTAGCGGGGATAGCTCCTACGAGCAGTACTTC. It is translated as CAISELSGDSSYEQYF.

The rearrangement uses TRBV2 and TRBJ2-5, with D possibly being TRBD2 (5 bases). The germline V and J ends were trimmed by 3 bases and 4 bases, with 12 bases remaining between them. In germline, CDR1 is SNHLY, CDR2 FYNNEI. The CDR3 is 14 amino acids. This chain's CDR3 is CASSDGGVGETQYF. The CDR3, as DNA: TGTGCCAGCAGTGACGGAGGTGTAGGAGAGACCCAGTACTTC. Full variable domain (outside the CDR3, taken from reference TRBV2 and TRBJ2-5): EPEVTQTPSHQVTQMGQEVILRCVPISNHLYFYWYRQILGQKVEFLVSFYNNEISEKSEIFDDQFSVERPDGSNFTLKIRSTKLEDSAMYFCASSDGGVGETQYFGPGTRLLVL.

The V and J genes are TRBV9 and TRBJ2-1, with 16 bases aligning to TRBD2. The V gene end was trimmed by 2 bases and the J gene end by 6 bases; junction bases not matched to a gene: 2. The CDR3 length is 16 residues. Germline-derived CDR1 and CDR2 are SGDLS and YYNGEE. CDR3 sequence (DNA): TGTGCCAGCAGCGTCGGGACTAGCGGGGGGGCCAATGAGCAGTTCTTC. Translation: CASSVGTSGGANEQFF.

The V and J genes are TRBV6-5 and TRBJ1-2, with 9 bases identical to TRBD1. With V trimmed by 6 bases and J by 4 bases, 9 bases remained unmatched. Germline V gene sequence: CDR1 MNHEY, CDR2 SVGAGI. The CDR3 length is 15 residues. The CDR3: CASSSGTGRFYGYTF. CDR3 DNA: TGTGCCAGCAGCTCCGGGACAGGGCGGTTCTATGGCTACACCTTC.

This chain joins TRBV2 and TRBJ2-7, with D possibly being TRBD2 (6 bases). There are 13 residues in the CDR3. Trimming removed 3 bases at V and 9 bases at J, with 15 bases between. Germline CDR1 is SNHLY and CDR2 is FYNNEI. The CDR3 sequence is CASSEGTLGWQYF. The CDR3 bases are TGTGCCAGCAGTGAGGGGACTCTTGGGTGGCAGTACTTC. The variable domain in full, with the rest retrieved from reference TRBV2 and TRBJ2-7, is EPEVTQTPSHQVTQMGQEVILRCVPISNHLYFYWYRQILGQKVEFLVSFYNNEISEKSEIFDDQFSVERPDGSNFTLKIRSTKLEDSAMYFCASSEGTLGWQYFGPGTRLTVT.

The chain couples TRBV11-2 to TRBJ1-2, with 8 bases identical to TRBD1. The CDR3 covers 15 residues. CDR1 and CDR2 (germline): SGHAT, FQNNGV. V shed 1 base, J shed 8 bases, and the junction held 9 bases outside the gene matches. The chain's CDR3 is CASSLAGTGSEGYTF. DNA of the CDR3: TGTGCCAGCAGCTTAGCTGGGACAGGTAGTGAGGGCTACACCTTC.

This clone was picked up one time. The chain couples TRBV6-1 to TRBJ1-4; a weak D match, TRBD1 (6 bases). Looked up from germline, CDR1 is MNHNS and CDR2 is SASEGT. V was trimmed by 4 bases and J by 8 bases, leaving 20 bases between them. This CDR3 has 16 residues. The CDR3 DNA sequence: TGTGCCAGCAGTGCCAGCTCGGGGGGCCCTGGGGAAAAACTGTTTTTT. Residues: CASSASSGGPGEKLFF.

The rearrangement links TRBV19 to TRBJ1-5; 9 bases match TRBD1. Germline loops: CDR1 LNHDA, CDR2 SQIVND (reference sequence). The CDR3 loop spans 18 amino acids. Unmatched junction bases numbered 11, after V lost 3 bases and J lost 2 bases. CDR3 DNA: TGTGCCAGTAGTATCCTCGGGACAGGGAAGGTAGGCAATCAGCCCCAGCATTTT. Protein sequence: CASSILGTGKVGNQPQHF. The full variable domain, with the rest looked up from reference TRBV19 and TRBJ1-5, is DGGITQSPKYLFRKEGQNVTLSCEQNLNHDAMYWYRQDPGQGLRLIYYSQIVNDFQKGDIAEGYSVSREKKESFPLTVTSAQKNPTAFYLCASSILGTGKVGNQPQHFGDGTRLSIL.

Only one count was recorded for this clone. The CDR3 spells CASSLNLGGPTDTQYF. The CDR3 coding sequence is TGTGCCAGCAGCTTGAATCTCGGGGGGCCCACAGATACGCAGTATTTT. The chain carries TRBV5-4 and TRBJ2-3, with TRBD2 as a possible D gene (7 bases). Germline V gene lookup returns CDR1 SGHNT and CDR2 YYREEE (reference sequence). Trimming removed 1 base from V and 2 bases from J, with 14 bases in between. The CDR3 sequence is 16 residues long.

CDR3: CASSFQGAEAFF. The CDR3 bases are TGTGCCAGCAGCTTTCAGGGTGCTGAAGCTTTCTTT. V and J are TRBV7-3 and TRBJ1-1, with D possibly being TRBD1 (5 bases). V was shortened by 3 bases and J by 6 bases, with 8 bases between the two germline ends. The CDR3 has 12 residues. Germline CDR1 SGHTA, CDR2 FQGTGA. Full variable domain (outside the CDR3, taken from reference TRBV7-3 and TRBJ1-1): GAGVSQTPSNKVTEKGKYVELRCDPISGHTALYWYRQSLGQGPEFLIYFQGTGAADDSGLPNDRFFAVRPEGSVSTLKIQRTERGDSAVYLCASSFQGAEAFFGQGTRLTVV.

The chain uses TRBV30 and TRBJ2-5; 8 nucleotides line up with TRBD2. Trimming took 2 bases from V and 5 from J; bases not matched to a gene: 7. The CDR3 spans 14 residues. CDR1 GTSNPN and CDR2 SVGIG come from the germline V gene (reference sequence). The CDR3 sequence is CAWSTGGVGETQYF. The CDR3 nucleotides are TGTGCCTGGAGTACGGGAGGGGTCGGGGAGACCCAGTACTTC. The full variable domain, rest sourced from reference TRBV30 and TRBJ2-5, is SQTIHQWPATLVQPVGSPLSLECTVEGTSNPNLYWYRQAAGRGLQLLFYSVGIGQISSEVPQNLSASRPQDRQFILSSKKLLLSDSGFYLCAWSTGGVGETQYFGPGTRLLVL.